Given below is one TCR beta chain in context. Authors' processing steps: Nucleated cell counts were estimated from reference gene primer amplification. Libraries were prepared by immunoSEQ multiplex PCR; TCRdb keeps only in-frame clonotypes and omits some of them. For V, J and clone size, that table is used; D and trimming come from the DNA. The sample lists tens of thousands of clones, 87% seen once, with 2.5% to 3.5% in the top ten. This specimen belongs to a study of blood T cell repertoires in COVID-19. The germline V and J ends were trimmed by 2 bases and 4 bases, with 9 bases remaining between them. Per germline, CDR1 LGHNA and CDR2 YSLEER. CDR3 length: 14 amino acids.

This sequence originates from a woman in her fifties or sixties with active or convalescent COVID-19. The genes are TRBV4-3 and TRBJ1-5; the D is unclear. The sequencing input was peripheral blood. The CDR3 spells CASSQSLLNQPQHF. CDR3 in DNA: TGCGCCAGCAGCCAAAGCCTTTTGAATCAGCCCCAGCATTTT.